This T cell receptor beta chain emerged from a study of tumor and adjacent non-tumor tissue in lung cancer. RNA was extracted from bulk tissue without any cell sorting. This non-tumor lung sample came from over 3 cm beyond the tumor edge. The library came from three nested PCR rounds adapted from ARM-PCR protocols. Each CDR3 protein is one row after TCRdb ran MiXCR on the multiplex PCR reads. This sample has about 48,000 distinct CDR3 sequences; roughly 67% occur once, and the top ten carry approximately 30%. CDR3 length: 17 amino acids. CDR1 and CDR2 from the germline V gene are SGHDN and FVKESK. V was pared by 4 bases and J by 10 bases, with 13 bases of the junction left unmatched.

Sequenced material: distant non-tumor lung tissue. The chain uses TRBV14 and TRBJ1-6, with 10 bases matching TRBD1. The receptor was isolated from an older woman with non-small cell lung cancer. In DNA form, the CDR3 reads TGTGCCAGCAGCCGAGATCGTGCCGGGACAGGGGAATCACCCCTCCACTTT. As protein: CASSRDRAGTGESPLHF.